This T cell receptor beta chain originates from a study of T cells expressing NK-cell markers. Across the study: CD3+CD56+NKG2C+, CD3+CD56+NKG2C- and CD3+CD56-NKG2C+ T cells, once sorted, supplied the TCR beta repertoires. General study points: A handful of donors showed these clonotypes also leading the CD3+CD56-NKG2C+ fraction.

Germline-derived CDR1 and CDR2 are SGHKS and YYEKEE (reference sequence). The CDR3 is 17 amino acids. Regarding this clonotype: What it binds is not known.

TCRdb reanalyzed the 5' RACE reads, giving one entry per CDR3 protein sequence and no DNA. Found here are roughly 300,000 distinct CDR3 sequences; the top ten clones hold about 4%. This clonotype was obtained from a woman between 18 and 70 years old in good health. The sample comprised blood T cells: a sorted CD56 or NKG2C T cell subset, CD4+ or CD8+ T cells, or bulk PBMC T cells (not recorded which). This chain connects TRBV5-5 to TRBJ1-4. The chain's CDR3 is CASSLGPEMRTNEKLFF.